The source of this T cell receptor beta chain is a study of shared clonotypes between healthy human individuals. The repertoire was sequenced with immunoSEQ multiplex PCR; TCRdb's copy has only in-frame clones and lacks some. The top ten hold approximately 23% of the sample, which has approximately 99,000 clones, around 68% seen once. Trimming left V 4 bases short and J 3 bases short, with 13 bases between. Germline values: CDR1 SGHVS, CDR2 FQNEAQ. The CDR3 runs 15 residues. Study results and limitations: Sampling involved blood alone; tissue repertoires likely differ.

Turning to this clone: Antigen: not known.

The J gene is TRBJ1-5, the V gene TRBV7-8, with D possibly TRBD1 on 6 matching bases. The sequence was obtained from a woman aged 25 to 45 in good health. Sequences were obtained from memory CD8+ T cells sorted from blood. Sample subset: CD45RO+ cells pooled with CCR7-negative TemRA cells. This CDR3 reads CASSSLQGPNQPQHF. The CDR3 region has the DNA TGTGCCAGCAGCTCGTTACAGGGTCCCAATCAGCCCCAGCATTTT.